Ten or more counts support the clone carrying this T cell receptor (beta chain). The target antigen is unknown. V was clipped by 4 bases and J by 6 bases; unmatched bases: 9. The CDR3 consists of 15 residues. Germline CDR1 and CDR2: DFQATT and SNEGSKA (reference sequence). It was around 10 ml of fresh peripheral blood that supplied the PBMCs. Authors of the study amplified TCR beta CDR3 regions from RNA transcripts. In the first-round RT-PCR of the TCR CDR3, the HTBI primer set was used. Each CDR3 protein gets one entry after TCRdb re-called the multiplex PCR reads with MiXCR. Of 400,000 to 500,000 distinct CDR3 sequences listed, about 15% are singletons. The record originates from a study of T cells in Graves' hyperthyroidism and ophthalmopathy. Overall study findings and caveats: Among clonotypes expanded in thyroid above 0.001, most were also found in blood. Ophthalmopathy, which appeared later, was predicted by the model a median roughly 6.4 months before onset.

The TCR originated in a young man with Graves' ophthalmopathy. Sequenced input: blood. The V call is TRBV20-1, the J call TRBJ2-7, with TRBD2 matching 13 bases. CDR3 bases: TGCAGTGCTACCATCGGACTAGCGGGAGTCATCGAGCAGTACTTC. This sequence encodes CSATIGLAGVIEQYF.